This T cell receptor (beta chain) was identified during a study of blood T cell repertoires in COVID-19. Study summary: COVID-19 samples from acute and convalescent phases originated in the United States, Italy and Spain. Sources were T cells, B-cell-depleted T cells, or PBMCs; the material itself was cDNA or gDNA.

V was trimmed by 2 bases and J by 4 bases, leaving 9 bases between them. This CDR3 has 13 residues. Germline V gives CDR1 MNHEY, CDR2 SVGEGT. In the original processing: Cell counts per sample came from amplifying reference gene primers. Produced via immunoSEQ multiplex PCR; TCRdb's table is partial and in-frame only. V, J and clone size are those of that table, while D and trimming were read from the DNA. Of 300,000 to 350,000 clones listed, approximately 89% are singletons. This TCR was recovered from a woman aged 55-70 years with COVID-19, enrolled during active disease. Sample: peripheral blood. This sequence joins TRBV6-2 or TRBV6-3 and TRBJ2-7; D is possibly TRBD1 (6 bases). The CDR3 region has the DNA TGTGCCAGCAGTTACGTCAGGGGTTACGAGCAGTACTTC. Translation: CASSYVRGYEQYF.